This TCR beta chain came from a study of neurological immune-mediated disorders (dated by TCRdb to between 2018 and 2021). Some background on the complete study: Peripheral blood TCR-beta repertoires from patients with HTLV-I-associated myelopathy (HAM/TSP), patients with multiple sclerosis, and healthy controls were compared in the study using UMI-based sequencing. Longitudinal HAM/TSP donors and healthy donors each had 3 time-points at intervals of about 3-45 months. Longitudinal samples, technical triplicates and paired sorted CD4+ and CD8+ T-cell subsets, alongside PBMC samples, were included among the 106 TCR-beta libraries. The cohort comprised approximately 67 subjects: around 15 HAM/TSP patients, approximately 34 multiple sclerosis patients and around 20 healthy controls.

V is shortened by 2 bases, J by 0 bases, and the region joining them spans 14 bases. The CDR1 and CDR2 encoded by the germline V gene (reference sequence) are DFQATT and SNEGSKA. The CDR3 goes from the cysteine to the phenylalanine over 16 residues. The retained sequence is limited to the CDR3, 48 bases, with the frame set at the first base. According to the study, the label for this sample's time point signals: longitudinal time-point 2. For the unsorted PBMC libraries, 2 million PBMCs were stored in RNAlater at -80 degrees C until RNA extraction and were used to generate the libraries. Peripheral blood was subjected to Ficoll-Hypaque density gradient centrifugation to isolate PBMCs, which were then cryopreserved in liquid nitrogen. Overall study outcomes, separate from this receptor: No identical CDR3 amino acid sequences were found to be shared among expanded clones across subjects, suggesting that TCR-beta repertoires were private in all groups. TCR clonal expansion was highest in HAM/TSP patients and lowest in MS patients, with MS patients falling below even healthy controls.

cDNA synthesis used template-switch 5'RACE with a primer carrying a 10-nucleotide random unique molecular identifier tagging each TCR transcript. Every sequencing run yielded over 170 million TCR-beta sequences covering 15-18 subjects. The RNeasy kit was used for extraction of total RNA. The KAPA Real-time Library Amplification kit was used to amplify TCR-beta VDJ regions with primers targeting the TCR constant region and the 5'RACE anchor. A first PCR added sample indexes and Illumina adaptors, after which a second PCR increased the library yield. After Ampure bead purification, the roughly 650 bp TCR product was size-selected on a 2% E-gel SizeSelection system. Before pooling, library quality was assessed on a Bioanalyzer, concentration was determined with Qubit, and library quantification was performed with the Kapa Library Quantification kit. Paired-end 2 x 150 bp sequencing of the libraries was performed on an Illumina HiSeq 2500. To increase sequence diversity, roughly 24-32% phiX was spiked into each library pool. In the authors' own workflow: Quality-filtered reads were processed with the UMI-based MiGEC pipeline, which removed over 80% of raw TCR sequences during error correction. IMGT germline references were used for alignment of VDJ genes, and clonotypes were defined by a unique CDR3 amino acid sequence together with V-J genes. VDJtools evaluated clonal expansion, Shannon diversity and CDR3 relatedness (CalcPairwiseDistances, ClusterSamples); CLCbio workbench built phylogenetic trees. Using coefficient-of-variation modelling across technical triplicates, the study counted a clone as expanded if it had at least 8 unique UMIs. In TCRdb, the public reads were trimmed at Q25 with fastp and aligned with MiXCR, with productive beta chains retained. Under each unique CDR3 protein, matching rows form one entry showing the most common genes and DNA. TCRdb's processing, not the authors' own work, is the source of the V and J calls. Across this sample there are tens of thousands of distinct CDR3 sequences, with under 15% seen only once. The leading ten clones occupy approximately 5% of the sample.

As to this clonotype: The target of this receptor is not known. No per-base quality is available; no much larger clone lies one base away.

This clonotype originated in a female donor with HTLV-1-associated myelopathy (HAM/TSP). The chain was built from TRBV20-1 and TRBJ2-4, with the identity of the D gene unclear. Sample: PBMCs. The CDR3 reads as follows: CSARIPGEKAKNIQYF. The nucleotide sequence is TGCAGTGCTAGAATCCCTGGAGAGAAAGCCAAAAACATTCAGTACTTC.